Below are 17 T cell receptor beta chains sequenced from a single sample in a study of blood T cell repertoires in COVID-19. TCRdb keeps only in-frame clones here, not all; method: immunoSEQ multiplex PCR. The profile shows about 200,000 clones, around 80% of them singletons. The sample consisted of peripheral blood. The receptors shown here come from a woman aged 35 to 49 with acute or convalescent COVID-19.

With regard to this clone: Other DNA sequences within the sample encode an identical CDR3. The chain couples TRBV7-3 to TRBJ2-1; 10 bases line up with TRBD1. CDR1 is SGHTA and CDR2 is FQGTGA in the germline V gene. CDR3 size: 15 residues. V was clipped by 5 bases and J by 6 bases; unmatched bases: 7. The CDR3 nucleotides are TGTGCCAGCAGCCCAGGACAGGGGGGTGTCAATGAGCAGTTCTTC. Its translation is CASSPGQGGVNEQFF.

This clone came up a few times. The chain joins TRBV7-2 to TRBJ1-2; D remains ambiguous. The V end lost 2 bases, the J end lost 6 bases, and 7 bases lay between the germline ends. Germline V gene lookup returns CDR1 SGHTA and CDR2 FQGNSA. This CDR3 has 12 residues. CDR3 residues: CASSLSANGYTF. CDR3 DNA sequence: TGTGCCAGCAGCTTAAGTGCTAATGGCTACACCTTC.

The V call is TRBV27, the J call TRBJ2-7; D is ambiguous. This CDR3 is built from 12 residues. CDR1 and CDR2 (germline): MNHEY, SMNVEV (reference sequence). The ends were cut back, 5 bases at V and 2 bases at J, with 7 bases in the middle. This chain's CDR3 is CASSPTPYEQYF. The CDR3 DNA reads TGTGCCAGCAGTCCTACTCCCTACGAGCAGTACTTC.

The genes are TRBV2 and TRBJ1-5, with TRBD1 matching over 7 bases. The CDR3 runs to 15 residues. V lost 5 bases, J lost 3 bases, and 7 bases stayed unmatched. Germline CDR1 reads SNHLY; CDR2 reads FYNNEI. CDR3: CASSTDRDPNQPQHF. The CDR3 region has the DNA TGTGCCAGCAGTACCGACAGGGACCCCAATCAGCCCCAGCATTTT.

DNA for the CDR3: TGTGCCAGTATGGGGCGGGAGGAGAATGAGCAGTTCTTC. It translates to CASMGREENEQFF. The chain has TRBV19 and TRBJ2-1, with TRBD2 matching over 8 bases. Unmatched junction bases numbered 6, after V lost 7 bases and J lost 7 bases. Per germline, CDR1 LNHDA and CDR2 SQIVND (reference sequence). The CDR3 spans 13 residues.

This clone was seen a few times. The chain carries TRBV7-2 and TRBJ2-7, with no clear D. V lost 5 bases, J lost 5 bases, and 13 bases lay in between. The germline CDR1 and CDR2 sequences are SGHTA and FQGNSA. This CDR3 comprises 13 residues. CDR3 in DNA: TGTGCCAGCAGCCTACAGACATCGGACGAGCAGTACTTC. Residues: CASSLQTSDEQYF.

The chain is built from TRBV6-2 or TRBV6-3 and TRBJ1-2; D is perhaps TRBD1 (5 bases). The V gene's germline CDR1 is MNHEY and CDR2 SVGEGT. V was clipped by 0 bases and J by 4 bases, with 18 bases between them. The CDR3 is 17 amino acids. In DNA, the CDR3 is TGTGCCAGCAGTTACTCGAAGGGGCCAGCCCAACGCTATGGCTACACCTTC. It codes for CASSYSKGPAQRYGYTF.

In this sample, this clone turned up once. The chain has TRBV6-2 or TRBV6-3 and TRBJ2-7; tentative D call: TRBD1 (5 bases). Trimming stripped 4 bases from V and 0 bases from J, with 13 bases between. The CDR3 sequence is 15 residues long. Germline V gene sequence: CDR1 MNHEY, CDR2 SVGEGT. In DNA, the CDR3 is TGTGCCAGCAGTTCCCTCCTGACAGTCTCCTACGAGCAGTACTTC. This translates into CASSSLLTVSYEQYF.

The chain joins TRBV25-1 to TRBJ2-7, with a weak D call TRBD1 (6 bases). CDR3 length: 14 amino acids. Trimming removed 6 bases at V and 2 bases at J, with 14 bases between. Germline V lookup: CDR1 MGHDK, CDR2 SYGVNS. The CDR3 here is CASSETGGTYEQYF. The DNA for the CDR3 is TGTGCCAGCAGCGAGACTGGGGGCACCTACGAGCAGTACTTC.

The V and J genes are TRBV4-1 and TRBJ2-7; TRBD1 matches 8 bases. CDR1 and CDR2 from the germline V gene are MGHRA and YSYEKL. The CDR3 runs to 16 residues. V was clipped by 1 base and J by 0 bases; unmatched bases: 5. CDR3 protein: CASSQGTGQVSYEQYF. The CDR3 DNA is TGCGCCAGCAGCCAAGGTACGGGACAGGTCTCCTACGAGCAGTACTTC.

V is TRBV18 and J is TRBJ2-3; 8 nucleotides align to TRBD2. CDR1 KGHSH and CDR2 LQKENI come from the germline V gene. V was clipped by 2 bases and J by 4 bases; unmatched bases: 11. The CDR3 runs 17 residues. The CDR3 sequence: CASSPWNPRLASDTQYF. CDR3 sequence (DNA): TGTGCCAGCTCACCATGGAACCCGAGACTAGCGTCAGATACGCAGTATTTT.

The chain uses TRBV7-7 and TRBJ1-2; D call uncertain. The CDR3 runs 16 residues. The V gene lost 5 bases and the J gene lost 4 bases, with 20 bases spanning the gap. CDR1 and CDR2 (germline): SSHAT, FNYEAQ (reference sequence). CDR3 coding DNA: TGTGCCAGCAGCCCCAGGCGGGTAGTAATTGGCTATGGCTACACCTTC. This codes for CASSPRRVVIGYGYTF. Filled out from reference TRBV7-7 and TRBJ1-2, the complete variable domain reads GAGVSQSPRYKVTKRGQDVTLRCDPISSHATLYWYQQALGQGPEFLTYFNYEAQPDKSGLPSDRFSAERPEGSISTLTIQRTEQRDSAMYRCASSPRRVVIGYGYTFGSGTRLTVV.

This clone was observed a few times. V usage is TRBV25-1 and J usage is TRBJ2-1; 9 nucleotides agree with TRBD1. Unmatched junction bases numbered 13, after V lost 4 bases and J lost 9 bases. Germline CDR1 and CDR2: MGHDK and SYGVNS. The CDR3 has 16 amino acids. The CDR3 spells CASSALRDRVSGEQFF. The CDR3 DNA reads TGTGCCAGCAGTGCCCTCCGGGACAGGGTTAGTGGTGAGCAGTTCTTC.

The chain has TRBV5-1 and TRBJ1-1; TRBD1 is a possible D gene (5 bases). Per the germline V gene, CDR1 is SGHRS and CDR2 is YFSETQ. The V end lost 0 bases, the J end lost 5 bases, and 17 bases lay between the germline ends. CDR3 length: 16 amino acids. The CDR3 nucleotides read TGCGCCAGCAGCTTGGATGCAGTTGGGGGGATGACTGAAGCTTTCTTT. Amino acids: CASSLDAVGGMTEAFF.

The V and J genes are TRBV7-2 and TRBJ2-7; a weak D match, TRBD2 (5 bases). Between the trimmed V and J ends, which lost 1 base and 2 bases, there was a span of 12 bases. Germline loops: CDR1 SGHTA, CDR2 FQGNSA. CDR3 length: 15 amino acids. CDR3 region: CASSLGASLAYEQYF. CDR3 sequence (DNA): TGTGCCAGCAGCTTAGGGGCTAGCCTTGCCTACGAGCAGTACTTC.

This sequence joins TRBV10-3 and TRBJ2-7; 16 nucleotides match TRBD2. This CDR3 has 19 amino acids. V gave up 2 bases and J gave up 3 bases; unmatched junction bases: 10. Germline V gives CDR1 ENHRY, CDR2 SYGVKD. The DNA for the CDR3 is TGTGCCATCAGTGAGGTCCCGGGACTAGCGGGGGGGCAACTCTACGAGCAGTACTTC. Protein product: CAISEVPGLAGGQLYEQYF.

This clone was counted only a few times. CDR3 coding DNA: TGCGCCAGCAGCGAGGAAACAGGGAACCTTAATGAAAAACTGTTTTTT. As protein: CASSEETGNLNEKLFF. The chain combines TRBV4-3 with TRBJ1-4; the D gene is possibly TRBD1 (6 bases). The CDR3 spans 16 residues. V gave up 5 bases and J gave up 4 bases, with 17 bases separating them. CDR1 and CDR2 (germline): LGHNA, YSLEER.